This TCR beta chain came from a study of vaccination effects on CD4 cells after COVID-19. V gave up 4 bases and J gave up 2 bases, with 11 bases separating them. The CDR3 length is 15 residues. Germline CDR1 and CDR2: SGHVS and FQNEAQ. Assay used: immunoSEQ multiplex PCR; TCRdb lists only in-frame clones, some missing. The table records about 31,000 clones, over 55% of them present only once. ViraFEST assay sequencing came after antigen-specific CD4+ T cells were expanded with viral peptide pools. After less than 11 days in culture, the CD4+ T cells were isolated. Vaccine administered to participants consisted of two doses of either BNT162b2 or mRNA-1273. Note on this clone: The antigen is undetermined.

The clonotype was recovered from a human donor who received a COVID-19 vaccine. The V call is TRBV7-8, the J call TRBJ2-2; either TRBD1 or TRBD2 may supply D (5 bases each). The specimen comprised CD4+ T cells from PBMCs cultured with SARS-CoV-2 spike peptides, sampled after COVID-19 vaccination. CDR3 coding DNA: TGTGCCAGCAGCTGGGGACGGACCAACACCGGGGAGCTGTTTTTT. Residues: CASSWGRTNTGELFF.